The 11 T cell receptor beta chains below were found in one sample sequenced in a study of OX40 agonist ivuxolimab in advanced cancers. Produced via immunoSEQ multiplex PCR; TCRdb's table is partial and in-frame only. The data show about 6,300 clones, approximately 63% seen once. This material consisted of CD4+ or CD8+ T cells sorted from blood, taken in a trial of the OX40 agonist ivuxolimab. The receptors derive from an adult with an advanced solid tumor such as melanoma, head and neck, liver or kidney cancer.

The V and J genes are TRBV28 and TRBJ2-7; possibly TRBD1 for D (6 bases). The germline V and J ends were trimmed by 6 bases and 1 base, with 13 bases remaining between them. Germline-derived CDR1 and CDR2 are MDHEN and SYDVKM. CDR3 size: 14 residues. CDR3 residues: CASRLEDSSYEQYF. CDR3 coding DNA: TGTGCCAGCAGACTCGAGGACAGTTCCTACGAGCAGTACTTC.

This chain uses TRBV6-4 with TRBJ2-1; 13 nucleotides line up with TRBD2. V shed 0 bases, J shed 6 bases, and the junction held 8 bases outside the gene matches. CDR3 length: 18 residues. CDR1 and CDR2 (germline): MRHNA, SNTAGT. The CDR3 coding sequence is TGTGCCAGCAGTGACTCGATAGGACTAGCGGGAGTAGGCAATGAGCAGTTCTTC. Translating it yields CASSDSIGLAGVGNEQFF.

The chain links TRBV13 to TRBJ1-1; D gene uncertain. The V end lost 5 bases, the J end lost 2 bases, and 12 bases lay between the germline ends. The CDR3 length is 14 residues. The germline V gene encodes CDR1 PRHDT and CDR2 FYEKMQ (reference sequence). In nucleotides, the CDR3 is TGTGCCAGCAGCCCCGGACGGGGAAACACTGAAGCTTTCTTT. This codes for CASSPGRGNTEAFF.

Of note for this clone: One end of the junction varies from germline; a read error may be responsible. The genes are TRBV27 and TRBJ1-2; no firm D call. The CDR3 has 11 residues. Germline V lookup: CDR1 MNHEY, CDR2 SMNVEV (reference sequence). The CDR3 protein is CASSENEEPPF. CDR3 sequence (DNA): TGTGCCAGCAGTGAGAATGAAGAACCACCCTTC.

This clone was observed a single time. The gene calls are TRBV7-2 and TRBJ2-7; maybe TRBD2 (5 bases). Trimming removed 1 base from V and 1 base from J, with 11 bases in between. The CDR3 is 15 residues long. Germline V gene lookup returns CDR1 SGHTA and CDR2 FQGNSA. The CDR3 is CASSLVGTGSYEQYF. For the CDR3, the DNA is TGTGCCAGCAGCTTAGTCGGTACGGGGTCCTACGAGCAGTACTTC.

V and J are TRBV5-8 and TRBJ1-1; D remains ambiguous. CDR1 and CDR2 from the germline V gene are SGHTS and YDEGEE. The CDR3 totals 16 residues. Trimming removed 1 base from V and 6 bases from J, with 19 bases in between. The CDR3 DNA sequence: TGTGCCAGCAGCTTGAGGCCTGACTTTCTTATGGCTGAAGCTTTCTTT. Protein product: CASSLRPDFLMAEAFF.

The chain joins TRBV5-6 to TRBJ2-7; D is unresolved. The CDR3 contains 12 residues. Germline lookup yields CDR1 SGHDT and CDR2 YYEEEE. V gave up 1 base and J gave up 4 bases, with 6 bases separating them. In nucleotides, the CDR3 is TGTGCCAGCAGCTTGCTCGCGTACGAGCAGTACTTC. Translation gives CASSLLAYEQYF.

This chain connects TRBV9 to TRBJ2-1; D is possibly TRBD1 or TRBD2 (5 bases each). The CDR3 runs 17 residues. V lost 0 bases and J 4 bases, leaving 17 bases between the germline ends. Germline CDR1 is SGDLS and CDR2 is YYNGEE. The CDR3, as DNA: TGTGCCAGCAGCGTAGGGGACCGTCCCAGACCATACAATGAGCAGTTCTTC. Translating gives CASSVGDRPRPYNEQFF.

The chain uses TRBV27 and TRBJ1-2, with D hard to call. CDR3 length equals 12 residues. Trimming stripped 10 bases from V and 7 bases from J, with 16 bases between. Germline V CDR1 and CDR2: MNHEY, SMNVEV (reference sequence). The CDR3 protein is CAIFSHRFGYTF. The CDR3 DNA follows: TGTGCCATCTTCTCTCATAGGTTTGGCTACACCTTC.

This clone was observed a single time. This chain joins TRBV18 and TRBJ2-5, with D unclear. From germline, CDR1 is KGHSH and CDR2 LQKENI. The CDR3 has 13 residues. Trimming cost V 3 bases and J 0 bases, with 5 bases left between them. The CDR3 DNA reads TGTGCCAGCTCACCGGGGTACCAAGAGACCCAGTACTTC. Translating it yields CASSPGYQETQYF.

CDR3 sequence reads: CASSYIAAPSTQYF. CDR3 DNA: TGTGCCAGCAGTTACATCGCGGCCCCGTCGACCCAGTACTTC. The chain has TRBV6-6 and TRBJ2-5; no clear D gene. The CDR3 contains 14 residues. CDR1 is MNHNY, CDR2 SVGAGI, per germline (reference sequence). The germline V and J ends were trimmed by 2 bases and 7 bases, with 14 bases remaining between them.